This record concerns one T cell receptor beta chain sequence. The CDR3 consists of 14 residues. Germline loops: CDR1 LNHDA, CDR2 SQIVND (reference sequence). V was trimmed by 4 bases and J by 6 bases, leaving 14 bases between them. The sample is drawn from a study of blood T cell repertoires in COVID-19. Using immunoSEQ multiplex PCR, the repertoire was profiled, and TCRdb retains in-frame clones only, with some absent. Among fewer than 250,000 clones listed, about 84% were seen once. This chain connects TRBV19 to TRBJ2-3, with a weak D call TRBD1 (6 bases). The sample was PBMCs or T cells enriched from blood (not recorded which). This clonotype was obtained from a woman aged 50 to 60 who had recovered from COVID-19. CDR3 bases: TGTGCCAGTAGTAATTTCCGACAGGACGATACGCAGTATTTT. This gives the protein CASSNFRQDDTQYF.